This TCR beta chain appears in the sequencing data of a study of shared clonotypes between healthy human individuals. The CDR3 loop spans 19 amino acids. V gave up 2 bases and J gave up 0 bases; unmatched junction bases: 11. The germline V gene encodes CDR1 GTSNPN and CDR2 SVGIG (reference sequence). Produced via immunoSEQ multiplex PCR; TCRdb's table is partial and in-frame only. The sample has some 2,500,000 clones, 93% seen once. About this clone itself: Its specificity is unknown.

Points from the study as a whole: Among the subsets, naive ones generally showed larger estimated richness than memory ones.

Sequencing was performed on naive CD4+ T cells from PBMCs. Documented subset: CD45RA+ positively selected. The TCR originated in a man between 18 and 35 years old in good health. Some clones in this sample may be carry-over from other donors' samples. The chain recombines TRBV30 with TRBJ2-1, with TRBD2 identical over 12 bases. The CDR3 DNA reads TGTGCCTGGAGTATAAGGCGTCTAGCGGGAGGGGCCTCCTACAATGAGCAGTTCTTC. Translated: CAWSIRRLAGGASYNEQFF.